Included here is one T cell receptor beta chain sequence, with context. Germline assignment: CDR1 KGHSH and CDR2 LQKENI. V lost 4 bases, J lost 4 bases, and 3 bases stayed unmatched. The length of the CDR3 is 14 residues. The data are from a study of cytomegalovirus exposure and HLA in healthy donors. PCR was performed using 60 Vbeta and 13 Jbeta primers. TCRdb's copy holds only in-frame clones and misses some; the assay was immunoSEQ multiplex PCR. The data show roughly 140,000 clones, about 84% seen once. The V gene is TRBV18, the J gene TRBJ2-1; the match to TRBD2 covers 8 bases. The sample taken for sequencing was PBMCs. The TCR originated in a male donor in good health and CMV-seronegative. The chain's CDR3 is CASSLAGGYNEQFF. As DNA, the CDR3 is TGTGCCAGCTCACTTGCGGGAGGATACAATGAGCAGTTCTTC.